This TCR beta chain came from a study of shared clonotypes between healthy human individuals. Study summary: With ages of 18 to 49, the donors were two women and three men. Study-level results: Represented diversity (both genetic and exposure-history) was limited by the small number of donors. In a handful of donors, about 5% of naive CD4 clonotypes appeared in common.

This CDR3 is 12 amino acids long. Trimming pared 3 bases from V and 4 bases from J, leaving 7 bases between. Germline V gives CDR1 MDHEN, CDR2 SYDVKM. The protocol was immunoSEQ multiplex PCR, while the TCRdb copy is restricted to in-frame clones and leaves out a portion. The data show about 600,000 clones, about 96% seen once. Regarding this clone: Antigen unknown. The same CDR3 arises from other DNA sequences in this sample as well.

The chain uses TRBV28 and TRBJ2-7; D not certain. The sample consisted of naive CD4+ T cells sorted from blood. The subset is: CD45RA+ positively selected. This clonotype was sampled from a woman in her 30s in good health. For the CDR3, the DNA is TGTGCCAGCAGTTTGAAGGGTTACGAGCAGTACTTC. Encoded protein: CASSLKGYEQYF.